This T cell receptor (beta chain) emerged from a study of blood T cell repertoires in COVID-19 (TCRdb year 2020). Study-level background: The collaborator samples originated in the United States, Italy and Spain and spanned the acute and convalescent phases of COVID-19. The prospective study material was composed of cDNA or gDNA derived from T cells, B-cell-depleted T cells, or PBMCs. Deeply sampled blood TCRbeta repertoires from subjects exposed to, actively infected with, or recovered from COVID-19 were included in the dataset. The repertoires were released in a freely available public database meant as a resource for research on the immune response to SARS-CoV-2. The samples were drawn from the first 160 participants of the ongoing ImmuneRACE study and from over a thousand subjects provided by 6 global collaborators. A de-identified subject ID, COVID-19 status, age in years and sex were almost always included in the sample metadata. Where available, HLA class I and class II types were obtained from metadata supplied by the sample provider rather than from assay-based typing. Here is what the overall study found, with its caveats: Clinical and demographic metadata were provided uncurated, with the amount varying by source and participant.

TCRbeta CDR3 regions were amplified from genomic DNA using the immunoSEQ Assay, a bias-controlled multiplex PCR. The original methods were these. The number of nucleated cells in each sample was estimated by amplification of reference gene primers within the assay. Sequence reads were collapsed and filtered to measure the absolute abundance of every unique TCRbeta CDR3 rearrangement. Productive Simpson clonality was computed per sample as the square root of Simpson's diversity index over productive rearrangements. Sourced from immuneACCESS, this table was stored by TCRdb with only in-frame sequences that have V and J called. A share of the clones is absent; for the studies checked, an unresolved V gene accounts for under half, and the remainder has no known explanation. The V and J calls and the clone size are those of that table, but D and trimming were determined from the DNA. Across this sample there are hundreds of thousands of clones, with roughly 89% seen only once. Approximately 1.8% of the sample is taken by the ten largest.

V is trimmed back by 3 bases and J by 3 bases, and the junction contains 5 bases that no gene match accounts for. Taken from the germline V gene, the CDR1 and CDR2 loops are KGHDR and SFDVKD. The CDR3, cysteine through phenylalanine, is 16 amino acids long. Only the CDR3 DNA stays, 48 bases, in frame from base 1. On this clone: Its antigen is still unknown. Per-nucleotide qualities are absent, and no much larger clonotype sits a single base away.

One collaborating source in Seattle enrolled patients while the patients were actively infected and followed the patients over time throughout the course of disease. Each collaborating institution followed its own protocols to collect whole blood in K2EDTA tubes. Collaborator samples were shipped for TCRbeta analysis as frozen whole blood, isolated PBMCs, or DNA extracted from either sample type. The chain is assembled from TRBV24-1 and TRBJ2-2, with 8 central nucleotides matching TRBD2. The clonotype was recovered from a woman between 25 and 40 years old with COVID-19, enrolled during active disease. Sequencing input: peripheral blood. The sequenced DNA is TGTGCCACCAGTGATCCCGCGGGAGGACACACCGGGGAGCTGTTTTTT. Translation gives CATSDPAGGHTGELFF.